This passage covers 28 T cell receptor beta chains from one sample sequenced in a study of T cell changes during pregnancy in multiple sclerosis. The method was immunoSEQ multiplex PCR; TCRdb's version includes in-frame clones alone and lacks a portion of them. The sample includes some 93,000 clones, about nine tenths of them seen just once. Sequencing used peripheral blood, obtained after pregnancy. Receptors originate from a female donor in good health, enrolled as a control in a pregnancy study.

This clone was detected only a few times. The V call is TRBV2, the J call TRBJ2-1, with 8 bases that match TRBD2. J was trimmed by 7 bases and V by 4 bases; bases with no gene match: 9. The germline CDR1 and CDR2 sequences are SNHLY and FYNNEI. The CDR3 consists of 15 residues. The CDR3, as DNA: TGTGCCAGCAGTGTATCGGGGGGGGCCGTGAATGAGCAGTTCTTC. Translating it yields CASSVSGGAVNEQFF.

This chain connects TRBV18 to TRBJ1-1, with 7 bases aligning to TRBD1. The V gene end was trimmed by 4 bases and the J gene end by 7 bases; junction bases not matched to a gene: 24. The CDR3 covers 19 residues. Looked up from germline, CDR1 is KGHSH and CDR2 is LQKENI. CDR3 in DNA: TGTGCCAGCTCACTAATCGGGTATGGGACAGCCAGGCCAGGGGGTGAAGCTTTCTTT. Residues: CASSLIGYGTARPGGEAFF.

This CDR3 reads CASSSGGVSNNEQFF. The CDR3, as DNA: TGTGCCAGTAGTAGCGGGGGCGTAAGTAACAATGAGCAGTTCTTC. J is TRBJ2-1 and V is TRBV19, with a possible D match to TRBD2 (7 bases). The germline CDR1 and CDR2 sequences are LNHDA and SQIVND (reference sequence). V lost 4 bases, J lost 5 bases, and 15 bases lay in between. This CDR3 is built from 15 residues.

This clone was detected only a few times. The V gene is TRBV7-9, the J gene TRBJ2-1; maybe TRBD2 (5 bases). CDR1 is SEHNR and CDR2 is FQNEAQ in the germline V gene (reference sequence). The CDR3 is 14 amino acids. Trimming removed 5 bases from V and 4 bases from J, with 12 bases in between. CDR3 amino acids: CASSPDSIYNEQFF. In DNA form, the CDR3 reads TGTGCCAGCAGCCCGGACTCTATTTACAATGAGCAGTTCTTC.

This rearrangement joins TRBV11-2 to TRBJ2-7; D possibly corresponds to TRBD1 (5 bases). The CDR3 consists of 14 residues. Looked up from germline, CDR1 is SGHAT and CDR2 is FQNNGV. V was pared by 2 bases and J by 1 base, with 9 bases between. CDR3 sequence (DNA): TGTGCCAGCAGCTTACAGGGCAAGTCCTACGAGCAGTACTTC. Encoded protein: CASSLQGKSYEQYF.

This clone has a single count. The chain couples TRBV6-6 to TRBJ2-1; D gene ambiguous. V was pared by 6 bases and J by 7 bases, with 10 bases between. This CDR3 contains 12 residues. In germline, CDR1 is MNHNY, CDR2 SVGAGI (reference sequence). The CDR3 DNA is TGTGCCAGCAGCCCTGGGCGTAATGAGCAGTTCTTC. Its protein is CASSPGRNEQFF.

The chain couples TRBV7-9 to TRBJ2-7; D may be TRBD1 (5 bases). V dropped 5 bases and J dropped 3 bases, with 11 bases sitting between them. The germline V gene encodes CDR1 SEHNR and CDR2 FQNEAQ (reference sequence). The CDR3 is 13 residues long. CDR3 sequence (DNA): TGTGCCAGCAGCCCCCCAGGACACTACGAGCAGTACTTC. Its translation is CASSPPGHYEQYF.

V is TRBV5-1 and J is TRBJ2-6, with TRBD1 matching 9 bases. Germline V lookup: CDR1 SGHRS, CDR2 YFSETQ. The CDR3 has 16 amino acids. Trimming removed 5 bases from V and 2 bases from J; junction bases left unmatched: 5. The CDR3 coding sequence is TGCGCCAGCAGTAGGACAGGGGAGGCTGGGGCCAACGTCCTGACTTTC. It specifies CASSRTGEAGANVLTF.

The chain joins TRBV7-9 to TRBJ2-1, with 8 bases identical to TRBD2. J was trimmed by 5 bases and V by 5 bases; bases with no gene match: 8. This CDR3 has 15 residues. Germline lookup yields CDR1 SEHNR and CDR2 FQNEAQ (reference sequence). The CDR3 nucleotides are TGTGCCAGCAGCCAGTCCGAAGCGGGGGACAATGAGCAGTTCTTC. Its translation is CASSQSEAGDNEQFF.

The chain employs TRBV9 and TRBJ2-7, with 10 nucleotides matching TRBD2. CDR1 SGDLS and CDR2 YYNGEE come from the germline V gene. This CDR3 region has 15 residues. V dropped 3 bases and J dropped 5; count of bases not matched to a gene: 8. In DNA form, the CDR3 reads TGTGCCAGCAGCGGGGAGCGGGGGGGCAACGACGAGCAGTACTTC. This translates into CASSGERGGNDEQYF.

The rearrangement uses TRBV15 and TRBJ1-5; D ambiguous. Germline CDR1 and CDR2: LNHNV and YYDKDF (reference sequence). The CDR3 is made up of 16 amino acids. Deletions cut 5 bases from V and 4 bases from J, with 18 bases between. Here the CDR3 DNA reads TGTGCCACCAGCGCAGGAATGAACCTCCTAAATCAGCCCCAGCATTTT. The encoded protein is CATSAGMNLLNQPQHF.

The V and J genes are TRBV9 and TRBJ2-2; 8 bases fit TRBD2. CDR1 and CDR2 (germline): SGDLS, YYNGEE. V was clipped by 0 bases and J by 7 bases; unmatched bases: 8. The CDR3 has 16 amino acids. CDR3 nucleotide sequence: TGTGCCAGCAGCGTAGTAGCTAGCGGGCACGGCGGGGAGCTGTTTTTT. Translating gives CASSVVASGHGGELFF.

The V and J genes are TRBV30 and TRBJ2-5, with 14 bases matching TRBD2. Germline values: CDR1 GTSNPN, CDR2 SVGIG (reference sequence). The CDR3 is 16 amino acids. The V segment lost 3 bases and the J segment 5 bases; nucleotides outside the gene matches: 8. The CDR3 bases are TGTGCCTGGAGGCCGGGACTAGCGGGGGTAGGGGAGACCCAGTACTTC. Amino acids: CAWRPGLAGVGETQYF. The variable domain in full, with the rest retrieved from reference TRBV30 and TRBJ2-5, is SQTIHQWPATLVQPVGSPLSLECTVEGTSNPNLYWYRQAAGRGLQLLFYSVGIGQISSEVPQNLSASRPQDRQFILSSKKLLLSDSGFYLCAWRPGLAGVGETQYFGPGTRLLVL.

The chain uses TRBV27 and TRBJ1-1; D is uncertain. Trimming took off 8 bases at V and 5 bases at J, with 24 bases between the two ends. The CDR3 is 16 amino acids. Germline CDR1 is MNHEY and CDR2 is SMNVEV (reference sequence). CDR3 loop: CASWAPGQTIWTEAFF. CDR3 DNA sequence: TGTGCCAGCTGGGCCCCAGGCCAGACAATTTGGACTGAAGCTTTCTTT.

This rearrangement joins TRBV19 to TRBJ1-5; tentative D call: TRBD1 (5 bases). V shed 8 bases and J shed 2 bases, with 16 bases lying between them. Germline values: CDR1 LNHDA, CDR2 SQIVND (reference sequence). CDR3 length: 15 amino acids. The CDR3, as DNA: TGTGCCAGTGCCATAGGCAGGGCAGGCAATCAGCCCCAGCATTTT. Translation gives CASAIGRAGNQPQHF.

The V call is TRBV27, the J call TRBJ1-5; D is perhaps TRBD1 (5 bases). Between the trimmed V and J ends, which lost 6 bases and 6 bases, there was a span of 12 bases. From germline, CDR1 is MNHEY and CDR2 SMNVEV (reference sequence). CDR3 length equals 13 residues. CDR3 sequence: CASRPRGGQPQHF. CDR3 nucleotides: TGTGCCAGCAGACCTAGGGGAGGTCAGCCCCAGCATTTT.

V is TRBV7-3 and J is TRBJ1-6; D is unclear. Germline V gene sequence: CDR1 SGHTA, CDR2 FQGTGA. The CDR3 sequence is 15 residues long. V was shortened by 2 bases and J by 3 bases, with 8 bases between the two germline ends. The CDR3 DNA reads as TGTGCCAGCAGCTTAGGGCAGGTCTATAATTCACCCCTCCACTTT. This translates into CASSLGQVYNSPLHF.

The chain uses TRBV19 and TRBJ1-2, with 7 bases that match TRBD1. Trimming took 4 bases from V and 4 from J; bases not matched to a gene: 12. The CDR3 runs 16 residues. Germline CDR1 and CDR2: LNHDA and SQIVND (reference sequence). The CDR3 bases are TGTGCCAGTAGTACCTACCGACAGGGAGATGTCTATGGCTACACCTTC. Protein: CASSTYRQGDVYGYTF.

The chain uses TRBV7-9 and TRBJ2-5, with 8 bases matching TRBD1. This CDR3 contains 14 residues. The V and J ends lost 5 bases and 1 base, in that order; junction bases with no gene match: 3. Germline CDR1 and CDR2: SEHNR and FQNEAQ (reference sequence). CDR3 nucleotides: TGTGCCAGCAGCACTGGGACAGGCCAAGAGACCCAGTACTTC. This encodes CASSTGTGQETQYF.

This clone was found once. CDR3 sequence (DNA): TGTGCCACCAGCAGAGATCAGGGATGGGCTGGCTACACCTTC. This encodes CATSRDQGWAGYTF. The J gene is TRBJ1-2, the V gene TRBV15; D is perhaps TRBD1 (5 bases). V lost 0 bases and J lost 7, with 12 bases in between. Per the germline V gene, CDR1 is LNHNV and CDR2 is YYDKDF (reference sequence). The CDR3 is 14 amino acids.

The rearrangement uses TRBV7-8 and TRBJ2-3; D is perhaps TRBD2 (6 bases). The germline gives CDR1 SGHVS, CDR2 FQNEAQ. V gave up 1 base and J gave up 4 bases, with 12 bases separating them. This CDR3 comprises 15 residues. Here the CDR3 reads CASSLDAGGADTQYF. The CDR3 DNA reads TGTGCCAGCAGCTTAGACGCCGGAGGGGCAGATACGCAGTATTTT. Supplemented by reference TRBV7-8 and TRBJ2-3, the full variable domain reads GAGVSQSPRYKVAKRGQDVALRCDPISGHVSLFWYQQALGQGPEFLTYFQNEAQLDKSGLPSDRFFAERPEGSVSTLKIQRTQQEDSAVYLCASSLDAGGADTQYFGPGTRLTVL.

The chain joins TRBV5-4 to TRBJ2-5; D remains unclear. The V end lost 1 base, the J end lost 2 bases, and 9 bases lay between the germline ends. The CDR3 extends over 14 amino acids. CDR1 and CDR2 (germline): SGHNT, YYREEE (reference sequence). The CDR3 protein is CASSLSPGQETQYF. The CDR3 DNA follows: TGTGCCAGCAGCTTGAGTCCAGGACAAGAGACCCAGTACTTC. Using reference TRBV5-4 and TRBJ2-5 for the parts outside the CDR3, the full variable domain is ETGVTQSPTHLIKTRGQQVTLRCSSQSGHNTVSWYQQALGQGPQFIFQYYREEENGRGNFPPRFSGLQFPNYSSELNVNALELDDSALYLCASSLSPGQETQYFGPGTRLLVL.

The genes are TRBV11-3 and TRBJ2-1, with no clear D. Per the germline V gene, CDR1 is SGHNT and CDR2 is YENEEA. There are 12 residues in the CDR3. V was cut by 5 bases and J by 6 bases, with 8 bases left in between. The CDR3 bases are TGTGCCAGCAGCCCCCAGATCAATGAGCAGTTCTTC. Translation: CASSPQINEQFF.

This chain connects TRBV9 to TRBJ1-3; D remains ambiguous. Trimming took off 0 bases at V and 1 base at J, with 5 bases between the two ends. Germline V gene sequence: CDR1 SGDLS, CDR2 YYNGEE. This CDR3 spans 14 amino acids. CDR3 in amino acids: CASSVGVSGNTIYF. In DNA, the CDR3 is TGTGCCAGCAGCGTAGGAGTATCTGGAAACACCATATATTTT.

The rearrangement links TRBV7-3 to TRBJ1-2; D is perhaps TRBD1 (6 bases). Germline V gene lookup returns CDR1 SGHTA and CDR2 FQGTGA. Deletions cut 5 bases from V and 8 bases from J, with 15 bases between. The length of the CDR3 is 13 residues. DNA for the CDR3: TGTGCCAGCAGCCCTCCCGGGGGGACAGGCTACACCTTC. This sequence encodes CASSPPGGTGYTF.

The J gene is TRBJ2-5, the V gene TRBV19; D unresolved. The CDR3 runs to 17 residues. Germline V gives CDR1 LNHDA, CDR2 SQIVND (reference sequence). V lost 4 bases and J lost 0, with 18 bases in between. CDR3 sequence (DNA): TGTGCCAGTAGTACAGGAAAAGGAAGCAGTCACCAAGAGACCCAGTACTTC. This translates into CASSTGKGSSHQETQYF.

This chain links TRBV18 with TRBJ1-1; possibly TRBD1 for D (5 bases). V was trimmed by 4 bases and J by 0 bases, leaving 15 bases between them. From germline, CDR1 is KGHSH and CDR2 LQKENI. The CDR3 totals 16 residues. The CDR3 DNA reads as TGTGCCAGCTCACAAACAAGCCAGGGATTGAACACTGAAGCTTTCTTT. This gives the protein CASSQTSQGLNTEAFF.

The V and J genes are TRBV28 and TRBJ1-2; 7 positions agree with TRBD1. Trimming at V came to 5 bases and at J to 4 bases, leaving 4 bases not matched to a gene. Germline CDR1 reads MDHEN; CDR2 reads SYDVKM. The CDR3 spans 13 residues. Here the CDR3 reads CASSPTGTYGYTF. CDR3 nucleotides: TGTGCCAGCAGTCCGACAGGGACCTATGGCTACACCTTC.